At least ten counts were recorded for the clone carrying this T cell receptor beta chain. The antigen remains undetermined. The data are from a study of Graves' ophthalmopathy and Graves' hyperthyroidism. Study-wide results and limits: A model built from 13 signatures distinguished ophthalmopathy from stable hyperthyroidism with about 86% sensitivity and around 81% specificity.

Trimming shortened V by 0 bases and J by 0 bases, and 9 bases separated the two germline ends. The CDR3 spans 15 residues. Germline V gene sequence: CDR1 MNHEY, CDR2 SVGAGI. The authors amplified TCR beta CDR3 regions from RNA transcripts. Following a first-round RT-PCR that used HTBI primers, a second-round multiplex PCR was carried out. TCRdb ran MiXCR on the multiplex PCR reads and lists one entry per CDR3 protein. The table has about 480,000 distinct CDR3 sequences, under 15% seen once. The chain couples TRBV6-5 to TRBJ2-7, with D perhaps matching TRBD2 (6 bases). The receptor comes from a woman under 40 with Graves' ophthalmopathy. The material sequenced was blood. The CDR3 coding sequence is TGTGCCAGCAGTTACTCTGGACTACCCTCCTACGAGCAGTACTTC. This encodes CASSYSGLPSYEQYF.